Listed here is a single T cell receptor beta chain. V lost 5 bases and J lost 3; bases outside the gene matches: 13. In germline, CDR1 is SQVTM, CDR2 ANQGSEA. The length of the CDR3 is 16 residues. This sample is part of a study of blood T cell repertoires in COVID-19. On the study more broadly: COVID-19 samples collected from the United States, Italy and Spain covered acute and convalescent phases. In each case, the material was cDNA or gDNA derived from T cells, B-cell-depleted T cells, or PBMCs.

Original analysis: Amplification of reference gene primers was used by the study to estimate nucleated cell counts. Sequencing was performed with immunoSEQ multiplex PCR; in TCRdb, only in-frame clones are kept and a portion is missing. That table furnishes V, J and clone size, whereas the DNA furnished D and trimming. The profile shows roughly 380,000 clones, 85% of them singletons. The specimen sequenced was peripheral blood. This sequence originates from a woman aged 18-29 years with acute or convalescent COVID-19. V and J are TRBV29-1 and TRBJ1-1; 9 nucleotides line up with TRBD1. Here the CDR3 reads CSVQGADRGWDTEAFF. CDR3 sequence (DNA): TGCAGCGTTCAAGGGGCGGACAGGGGATGGGACACTGAAGCTTTCTTT.